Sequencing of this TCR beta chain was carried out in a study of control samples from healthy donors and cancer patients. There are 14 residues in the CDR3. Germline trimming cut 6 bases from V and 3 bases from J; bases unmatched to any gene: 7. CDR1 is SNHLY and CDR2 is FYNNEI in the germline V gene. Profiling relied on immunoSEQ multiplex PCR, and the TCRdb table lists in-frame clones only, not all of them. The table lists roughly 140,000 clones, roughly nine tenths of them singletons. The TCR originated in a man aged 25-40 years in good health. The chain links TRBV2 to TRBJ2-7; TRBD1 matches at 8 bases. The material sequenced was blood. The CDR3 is CASRFNRGSYEQYF. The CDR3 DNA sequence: TGTGCCAGCAGGTTTAACAGGGGGAGCTACGAGCAGTACTTC. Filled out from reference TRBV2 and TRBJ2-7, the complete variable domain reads EPEVTQTPSHQVTQMGQEVILRCVPISNHLYFYWYRQILGQKVEFLVSFYNNEISEKSEIFDDQFSVERPDGSNFTLKIRSTKLEDSAMYFCASRFNRGSYEQYFGPGTRLTVT.